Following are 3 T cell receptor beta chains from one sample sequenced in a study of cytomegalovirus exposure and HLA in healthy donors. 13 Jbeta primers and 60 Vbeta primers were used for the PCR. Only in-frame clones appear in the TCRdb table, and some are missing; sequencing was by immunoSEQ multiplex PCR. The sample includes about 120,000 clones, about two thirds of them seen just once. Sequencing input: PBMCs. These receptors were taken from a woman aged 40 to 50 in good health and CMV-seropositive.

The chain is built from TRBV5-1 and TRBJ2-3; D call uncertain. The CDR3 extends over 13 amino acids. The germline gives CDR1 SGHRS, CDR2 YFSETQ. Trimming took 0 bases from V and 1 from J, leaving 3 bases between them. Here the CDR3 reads CASSLVGTDTQYF. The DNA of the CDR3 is TGCGCCAGCAGCTTGGTAGGCACAGATACGCAGTATTTT.

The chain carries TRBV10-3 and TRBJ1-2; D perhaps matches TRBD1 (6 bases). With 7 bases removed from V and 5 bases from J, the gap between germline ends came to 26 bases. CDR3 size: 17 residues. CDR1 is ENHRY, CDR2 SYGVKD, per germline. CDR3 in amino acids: CAIKGGAAQGGEYGYTF. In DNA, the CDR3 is TGTGCCATCAAGGGGGGGGCCGCTCAGGGAGGAGAGTATGGCTACACCTTC.

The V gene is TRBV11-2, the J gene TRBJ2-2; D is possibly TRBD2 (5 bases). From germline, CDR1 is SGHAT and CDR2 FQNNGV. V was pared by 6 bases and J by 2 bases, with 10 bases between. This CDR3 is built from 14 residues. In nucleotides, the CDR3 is TGTGCCAGCAGTCCAAGGACTAACACCGGGGAGCTGTTTTTT. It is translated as CASSPRTNTGELFF.